These 5 T cell receptor beta chains share one sample of origin, sequenced in a study of TIL therapy for anti-PD-1-resistant metastatic lung cancer (TCRdb year 2021). TCR beta CDR3 regions were amplified from genomic DNA with the immunoSEQ v3 hsTCRB kit using bias-controlled multiplex PCR. TCRdb took over this immuneACCESS table, retaining in-frame rearrangements with V and J assigned. Such tables are incomplete; in checked studies, under half of the missing clones stem from an unresolved V gene, and the remainder is unexplained. Within this sample are about 60,000 clones, with roughly 84% of them counted one time only. The ten largest account for around 2.6% of the sample. Read against the paper, the sample's time point label means: pre-treatment sample, taken before nivolumab and TIL therapy. The specimen comprised blood, sampled at baseline. These receptors were obtained from a person between 30 and 80 years old with non-small cell lung cancer.

The chain recombines TRBV28 with TRBJ2-3; TRBD1 or TRBD2 may be the D gene (5 bases each). V gave up 10 bases and J gave up 1 base, with 12 bases separating them. Germline V gene data show CDR1 as MDHEN and CDR2 as SYDVKM. The CDR3 runs 13 residues. The CDR3 region is CATRDHGTDTQYF. The CDR3 DNA follows: TGTGCCACAAGGGACCATGGCACAGATACGCAGTATTTT.

The chain links TRBV27 to TRBJ2-6; no reliable D call. CDR1 is MNHEY, CDR2 SMNVEV, per germline (reference sequence). CDR3 length: 16 residues. V was cut by 3 bases and J by 1 base, with 10 bases left in between. The CDR3 sequence: CASSLVAVSGANVLTF. In nucleotides, the CDR3 is TGTGCCAGCAGTTTGGTGGCGGTTTCTGGGGCCAACGTCCTGACTTTC.

The V call is TRBV2, the J call TRBJ1-1; a weak D match, TRBD1 (6 bases). This CDR3 is 14 amino acids long. Trimming took 2 bases from V and 4 from J, leaving 11 bases between them. The V gene's germline CDR1 is SNHLY and CDR2 FYNNEI. CDR3 sequence (DNA): TGTGCCAGCAGTGAATACAGGGCGATCACTGAAGCTTTCTTT. Protein product: CASSEYRAITEAFF.

This chain links TRBV28 with TRBJ2-1, with a weak D call TRBD1 (7 bases). The germline CDR1 and CDR2 sequences are MDHEN and SYDVKM. This CDR3 contains 16 residues. Trimming took 1 base from V and 3 from J, leaving 13 bases between them. The CDR3 DNA follows: TGTGCCAGCAGTTTATTCGGAGGGGGCGTCTACAATGAGCAGTTCTTC. Translation: CASSLFGGGVYNEQFF.

CDR3 nucleotide sequence: TGCGCCAGCAGCTCCACGGCGGGGTACGTCACAGATACGCAGTATTTT. Its translation is CASSSTAGYVTDTQYF. The genes are TRBV5-1 and TRBJ2-3, with a weak D call TRBD2 (6 bases). The V gene's germline CDR1 is SGHRS and CDR2 YFSETQ. This CDR3 contains 16 residues. Trimming left V 3 bases short and J 2 bases short, with 16 bases between.